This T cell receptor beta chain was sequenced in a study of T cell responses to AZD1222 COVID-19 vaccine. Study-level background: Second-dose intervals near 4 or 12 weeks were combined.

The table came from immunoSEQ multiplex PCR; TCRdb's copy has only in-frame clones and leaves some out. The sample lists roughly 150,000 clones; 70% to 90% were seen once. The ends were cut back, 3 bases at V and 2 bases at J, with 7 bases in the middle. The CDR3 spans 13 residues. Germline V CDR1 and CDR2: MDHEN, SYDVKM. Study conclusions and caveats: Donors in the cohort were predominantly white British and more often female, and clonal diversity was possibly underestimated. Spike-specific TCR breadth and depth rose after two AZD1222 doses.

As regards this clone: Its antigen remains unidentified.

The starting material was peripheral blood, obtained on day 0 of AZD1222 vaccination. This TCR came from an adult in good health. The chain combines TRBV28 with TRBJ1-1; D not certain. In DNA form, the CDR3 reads TGTGCCAGCAGTTTGCCGGATAACACTGAAGCTTTCTTT. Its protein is CASSLPDNTEAFF.